This T cell receptor (beta chain) was identified in a study of shared clonotypes between healthy human individuals. The CDR3 totals 14 residues. Germline V lookup: CDR1 SGHVS, CDR2 FNYEAQ. The V end was cut by 1 base, the J end by 4 bases, with 10 bases between. This clone was counted between two and nine times. Authors' analysis steps: ImmunoSEQ gave junction-only sequences without quality scores, so filtering differed. Sequencing was performed with immunoSEQ multiplex PCR; in TCRdb, only in-frame clones are kept and a portion is missing. The V and J calls and clone size were taken over from that table, and D and trimming were inferred from the DNA. The sample lists some 510,000 clones, 60% to 85% occurring once.

The origin of this receptor is a middle-aged woman in good health. Some clones in this sample may be carry-over from other donors' samples. The sequenced material came from PBMCs. This chain connects TRBV7-6 to TRBJ1-1; unclear D gene. CDR3 bases: TGTGCCAGCAGCTTAGGCCAACCAGTCACTGAAGCTTTCTTT. Translation gives CASSLGQPVTEAFF. Looking up the rest from reference TRBV7-6 and TRBJ1-1 gives the full variable domain: GAGVSQSPRYKVTKRGQDVALRCDPISGHVSLYWYRQALGQGPEFLTYFNYEAQQDKSGLPNDRFSAERPEGSISTLTIQRTEQRDSAMYRCASSLGQPVTEAFFGQGTRLTVV.